The clone carrying this T cell receptor beta chain shows up as medium-sized by frequency. Antigen unknown. Carrying UMI labels, the TRB cDNA libraries were prepared through 5' RACE. After re-calling the 5' RACE reads, TCRdb lists one entry per CDR3 protein, DNA absent. This table holds about 4,900 distinct CDR3 sequences. The entry originates in a study of CXCR3-negative and CXCR3-positive naive CD8 T cells. Whole-study findings and limits: TRB CDR3 hydrophobicity was greater in CXCR3-positive naive cells than in CXCR3-negative naive cells. Both naive subsets showed comparably high diversity, and memory CD8+ cells showed much lower diversity. Naive subsets expressed similar surface CD5; TRB CDR3 features served to infer TCR strength.

The source of this sequence is a human donor in good health. Some clones in this sample may be carry-over from other donors' samples. The sequencing input was naive CXCR3+ CD8+ T cells from blood. Documented subset: CD45RO-CCR7+CD27+CD95- naive CD8+ T cells expressing CXCR3 (TNR3+).

This CDR3 reads CASSSMVQAPETQYF. The chain uses TRBV2 and TRBJ2-5; TCRdb reports TRBD1, a call that lacks DNA to check it against. Germline V gene data show CDR1 as SNHLY and CDR2 as FYNNEI. The CDR3 loop spans 15 amino acids.